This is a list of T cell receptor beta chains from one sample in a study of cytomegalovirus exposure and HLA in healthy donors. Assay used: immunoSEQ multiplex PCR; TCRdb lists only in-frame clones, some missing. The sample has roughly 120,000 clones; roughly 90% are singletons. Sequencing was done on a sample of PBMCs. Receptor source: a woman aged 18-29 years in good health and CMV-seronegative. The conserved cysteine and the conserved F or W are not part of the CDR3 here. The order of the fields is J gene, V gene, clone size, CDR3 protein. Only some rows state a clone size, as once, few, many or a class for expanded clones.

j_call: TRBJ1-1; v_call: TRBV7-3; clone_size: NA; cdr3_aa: ASSFDGGTNTEAF
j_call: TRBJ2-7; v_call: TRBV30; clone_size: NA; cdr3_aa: AWTLEDIGVGEQY
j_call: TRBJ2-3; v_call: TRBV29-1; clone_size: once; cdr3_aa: SVGGGGDTQY
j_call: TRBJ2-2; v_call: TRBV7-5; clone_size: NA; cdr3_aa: ARITPGELF
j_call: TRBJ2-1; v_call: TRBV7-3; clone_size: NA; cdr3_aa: ASSFGQGGRNEQF
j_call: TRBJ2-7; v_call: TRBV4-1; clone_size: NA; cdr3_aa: ASSRGQGDYEQY
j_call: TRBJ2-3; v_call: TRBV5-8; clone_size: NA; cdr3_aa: ASRTRQGADTQY
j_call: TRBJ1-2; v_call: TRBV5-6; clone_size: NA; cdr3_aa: ASSNRDRVPSGYT
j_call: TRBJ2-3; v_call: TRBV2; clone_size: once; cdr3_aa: ASSVPLDTQY
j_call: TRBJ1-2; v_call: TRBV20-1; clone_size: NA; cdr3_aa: SASRGHGYT
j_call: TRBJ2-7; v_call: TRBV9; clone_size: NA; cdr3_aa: ASSSPGGYEQY
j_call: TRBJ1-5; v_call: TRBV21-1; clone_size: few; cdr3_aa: ASTIPKDIGIGTGRQPQH
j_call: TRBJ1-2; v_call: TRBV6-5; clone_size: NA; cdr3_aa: ASSSIYGYT
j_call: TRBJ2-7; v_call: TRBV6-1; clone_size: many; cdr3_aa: ASSEVKAGNDEQY
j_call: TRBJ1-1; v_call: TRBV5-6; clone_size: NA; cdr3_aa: ASELSGGRRGNTEAF
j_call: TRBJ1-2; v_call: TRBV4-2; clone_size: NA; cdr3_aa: ASSQDAGGVFYGYT
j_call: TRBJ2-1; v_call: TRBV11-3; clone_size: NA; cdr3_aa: ASSYGTDEQF
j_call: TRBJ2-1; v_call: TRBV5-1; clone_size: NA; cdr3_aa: ASGGTPYNEQF
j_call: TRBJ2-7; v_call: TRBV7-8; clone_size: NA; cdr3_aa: ASSPGRDSFSEQY
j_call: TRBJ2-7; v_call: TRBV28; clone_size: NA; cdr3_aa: ASSLTGGLSGEQY
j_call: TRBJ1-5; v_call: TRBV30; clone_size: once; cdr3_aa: AWSPGLRTRPQH
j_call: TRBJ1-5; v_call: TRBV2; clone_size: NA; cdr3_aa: ASSEQGRNQPQH
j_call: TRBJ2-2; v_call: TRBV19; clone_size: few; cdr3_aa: ASSIQGLIGELF